The text below deals with one T cell receptor (beta chain). RNA in amounts of about 0.5 to 1 ug was reverse transcribed with random hexamers. TCRdb re-derived calls from the immunoSEQ multiplex PCR reads in MiXCR, one entry per CDR3 protein. This sample has about 190,000 distinct CDR3 sequences; about 94% occur once, and the top ten carry around 0.1%. With 6 bases removed from V and 6 bases from J, the gap between germline ends came to 6 bases. There are 11 residues in the CDR3. The sample originates from a study of CD8 T cells in Susac syndrome. The sample consisted of CD4+ T cells from PBMCs. This sequence was found in a human donor in good health. This chain joins TRBV12-3 or TRBV12-4 and TRBJ2-1; no clear D. CDR3 amino acids: CASRYANEQFF. The CDR3 nucleotides are TGTGCCAGCAGGTACGCCAATGAGCAGTTCTTC.